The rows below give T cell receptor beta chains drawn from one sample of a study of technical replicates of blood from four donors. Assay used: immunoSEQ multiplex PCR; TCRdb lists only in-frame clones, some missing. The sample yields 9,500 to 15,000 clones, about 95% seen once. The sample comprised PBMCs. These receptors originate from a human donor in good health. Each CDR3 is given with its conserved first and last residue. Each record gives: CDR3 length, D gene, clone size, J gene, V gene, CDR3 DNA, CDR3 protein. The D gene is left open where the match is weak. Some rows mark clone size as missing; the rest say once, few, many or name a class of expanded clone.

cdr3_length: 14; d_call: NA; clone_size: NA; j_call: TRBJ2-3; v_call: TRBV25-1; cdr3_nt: TGTGCCAGCAGTGTAGGACAGAGCACAGATACGCAGTATTTT; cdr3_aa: CASSVGQSTDTQYF
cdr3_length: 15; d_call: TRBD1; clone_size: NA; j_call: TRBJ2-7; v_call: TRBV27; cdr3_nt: TGTGCCAGCAGTCTTACCGGGACAGGAACCTACGAGCAGTACTTC; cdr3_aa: CASSLTGTGTYEQYF
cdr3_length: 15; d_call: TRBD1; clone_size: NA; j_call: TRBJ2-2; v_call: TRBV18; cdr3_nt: TGTGCCAGCTCACGACGACAGGGGGAAGGCGGGGAGCTGTTTTTT; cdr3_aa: CASSRRQGEGGELFF
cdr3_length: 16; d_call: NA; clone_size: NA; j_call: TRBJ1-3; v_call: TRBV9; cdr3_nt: TGTGCCAGCAGCGCTGGAGGGGATTACTCTGGAAACACCATATATTTT; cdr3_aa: CASSAGGDYSGNTIYF
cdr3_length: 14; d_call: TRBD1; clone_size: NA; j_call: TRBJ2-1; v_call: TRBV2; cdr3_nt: TGTGCCAGCAGGACAGGGGGGATTTGGAATGAGCAGTTCTTC; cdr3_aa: CASRTGGIWNEQFF
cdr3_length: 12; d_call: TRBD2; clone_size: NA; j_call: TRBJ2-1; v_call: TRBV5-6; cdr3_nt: TGTGCCAGCAGCCGGACTAGCGGTGAGCAGTTCTTC; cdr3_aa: CASSRTSGEQFF
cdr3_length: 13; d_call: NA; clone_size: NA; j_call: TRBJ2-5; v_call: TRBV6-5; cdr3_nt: TGTGCCAGCAGCGACTATGGTCAAGAGACCCAGTACTTC; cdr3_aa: CASSDYGQETQYF
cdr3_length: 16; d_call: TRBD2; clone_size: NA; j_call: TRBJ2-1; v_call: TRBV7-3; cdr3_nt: TGTGCCAGCAGCACCCGACTAGCGGGAGGCGGGGATGAGCAGTTCTTC; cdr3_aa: CASSTRLAGGGDEQFF
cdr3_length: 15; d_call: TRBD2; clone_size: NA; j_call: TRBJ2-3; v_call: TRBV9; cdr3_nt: TGTGCCAGCAACCCTAGCGGGAGGGCCTCAGATACGCAGTATTTT; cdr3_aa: CASNPSGRASDTQYF
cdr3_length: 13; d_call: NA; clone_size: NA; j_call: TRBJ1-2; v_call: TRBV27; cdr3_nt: TGTGCCAGCATGGGGGGTGCGAGCTATGGCTACACCTTC; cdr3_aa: CASMGGASYGYTF
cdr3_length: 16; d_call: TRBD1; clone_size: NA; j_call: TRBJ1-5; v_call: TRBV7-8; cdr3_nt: TGTGCCAGCAGCTTGTTGGGGACAGGTAATAATCAGCCCCAGCATTTT; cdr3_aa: CASSLLGTGNNQPQHF
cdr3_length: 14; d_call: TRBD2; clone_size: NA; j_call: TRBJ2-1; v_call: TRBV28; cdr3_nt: TGTGCCAGCACCAAGACTAGCGGATACAATGAGCAGTTCTTC; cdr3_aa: CASTKTSGYNEQFF
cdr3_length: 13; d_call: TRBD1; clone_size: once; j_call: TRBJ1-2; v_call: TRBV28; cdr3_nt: TGTGCCAGCAGCCCGGGACAGTTAATTAGCTACACCTTC; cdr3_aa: CASSPGQLISYTF
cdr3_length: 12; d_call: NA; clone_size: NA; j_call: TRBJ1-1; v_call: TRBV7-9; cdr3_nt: TGTGCCAGCAGCTCCGTGAACACTGAAGCTTTCTTT; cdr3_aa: CASSSVNTEAFF
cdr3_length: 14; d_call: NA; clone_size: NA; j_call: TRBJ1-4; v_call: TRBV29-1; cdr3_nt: TGCAGCGTTGAGGGGGGAGGGGATAATGAAAAACTGTTTTTT; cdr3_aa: CSVEGGGDNEKLFF
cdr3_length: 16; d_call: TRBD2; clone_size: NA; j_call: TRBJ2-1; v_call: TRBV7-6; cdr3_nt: TGTGCCAGCAGCGGATCCGGGACTAGCGGGAGACATGAGCAGTTCTTC; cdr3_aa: CASSGSGTSGRHEQFF
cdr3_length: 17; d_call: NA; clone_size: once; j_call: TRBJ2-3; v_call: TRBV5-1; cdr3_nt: TGCGCCAGCAGCTTGGGCCTTGGGGGGACCAACACAGATACGCAGTATTTT; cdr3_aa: CASSLGLGGTNTDTQYF
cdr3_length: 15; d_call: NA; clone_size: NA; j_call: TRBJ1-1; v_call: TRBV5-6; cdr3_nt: TGTGCCAGCAGCTCAAAGACAGCCGGAGGGACTGAAGCTTTCTTT; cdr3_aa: CASSSKTAGGTEAFF
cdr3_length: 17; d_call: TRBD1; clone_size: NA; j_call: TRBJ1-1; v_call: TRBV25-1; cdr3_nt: TGTGCCAGCAGTGAACACTTTTCGGGACAGTCGAACACTGAAGCTTTCTTT; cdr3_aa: CASSEHFSGQSNTEAFF
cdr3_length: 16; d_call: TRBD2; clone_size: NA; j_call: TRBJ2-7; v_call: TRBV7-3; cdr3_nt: TGTGCCAGCAGCATGGCCCCTAGCGGGAGGATAAACGAGCAGTACTTC; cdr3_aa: CASSMAPSGRINEQYF
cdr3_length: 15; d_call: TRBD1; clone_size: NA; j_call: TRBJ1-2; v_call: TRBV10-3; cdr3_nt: TGTGCCATCAAGGTGGGACAGAACGAAAACTATGGCTACACCTTC; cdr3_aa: CAIKVGQNENYGYTF
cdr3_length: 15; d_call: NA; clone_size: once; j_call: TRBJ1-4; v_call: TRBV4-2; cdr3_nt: TGTGCCAGCAGCCAAGAGGGCAGGATCGGTGAAAAACTGTTTTTT; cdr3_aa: CASSQEGRIGEKLFF
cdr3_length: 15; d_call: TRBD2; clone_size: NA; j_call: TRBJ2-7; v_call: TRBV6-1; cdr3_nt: TGTGCCAGCAGTGAAGGACTAGCGATAGTCTACGAGCAGTACTTC; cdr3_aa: CASSEGLAIVYEQYF
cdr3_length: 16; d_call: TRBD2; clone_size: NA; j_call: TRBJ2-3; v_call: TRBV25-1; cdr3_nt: TGTGCCAACAATCCGGGGACTAGCGGTAGCGGGGATACGCAGTATTTT; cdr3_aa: CANNPGTSGSGDTQYF
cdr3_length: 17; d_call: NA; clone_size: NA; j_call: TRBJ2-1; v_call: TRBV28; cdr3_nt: TGTGCCAGCAGTTTATACCCACCTTTTTCAGGGTTTAGTGAGCAGTTCTTC; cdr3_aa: CASSLYPPFSGFSEQFF
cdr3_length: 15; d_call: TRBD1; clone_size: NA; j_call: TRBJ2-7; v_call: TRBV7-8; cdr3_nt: TGTGCCAGCAGGAACAGGGGGCGTAAGTCCTACGAGCAGTACTTC; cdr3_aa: CASRNRGRKSYEQYF